The TCR beta chain described here comes from a study of blood T cell repertoires in COVID-19. Turning to the study itself: Specimens from acute and convalescent COVID-19 originated in the United States, Italy and Spain.

Original processing methods: Amplification of reference gene primers provided the estimated nucleated cell counts. The assay was immunoSEQ multiplex PCR, and TCRdb's table has in-frame clones only and misses some. V, J and clone size reflect that table, while D and trimming were determined from the DNA. Here the sample spans some 210,000 clones, about 93% being singletons. Sequencing was performed on peripheral blood. This receptor was taken from a man in his sixties with COVID-19, enrolled during active disease.

DNA of the CDR3: TGCAGTGCTAGTGGGGCCAGTACAGGGAACACTGAAGCTTTCTTT. It specifies CSASGASTGNTEAFF. The V call is TRBV20-1, the J call TRBJ1-1; TRBD1 is a possible D gene (5 bases). This CDR3 has 15 residues. The V gene's germline CDR1 is DFQATT and CDR2 SNEGSKA (reference sequence). The germline V and J ends were trimmed by 3 bases and 1 base, with 15 bases remaining between them.